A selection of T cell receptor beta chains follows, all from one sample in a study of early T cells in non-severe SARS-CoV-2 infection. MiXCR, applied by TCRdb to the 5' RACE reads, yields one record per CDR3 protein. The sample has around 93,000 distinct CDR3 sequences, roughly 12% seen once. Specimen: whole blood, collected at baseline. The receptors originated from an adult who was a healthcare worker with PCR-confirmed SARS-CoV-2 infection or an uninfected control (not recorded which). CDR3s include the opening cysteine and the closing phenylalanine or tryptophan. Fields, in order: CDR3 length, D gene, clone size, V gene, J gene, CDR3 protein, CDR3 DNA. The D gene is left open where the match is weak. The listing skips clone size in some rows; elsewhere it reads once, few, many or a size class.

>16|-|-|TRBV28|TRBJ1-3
CASSLTTRKAGNTIYF
TGTGCCAGCAGTTTGACGACACGTAAGGCTGGAAACACCATATATTTT
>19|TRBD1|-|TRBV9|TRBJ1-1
CASSVENPGTGGDGPRAFF
TGTGCCAGCAGCGTAGAGAATCCCGGGACAGGGGGCGACGGCCCTAGAGCTTTCTTT
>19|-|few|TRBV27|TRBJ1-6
CASRSRAAALGLHNSPLHF
TGTGCCAGCAGATCGCGGGCAGCCGCCTTAGGTTTACATAATTCACCCCTCCACTTT
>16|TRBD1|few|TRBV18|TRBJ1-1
CASSPSTGLRATEAFF
TGTGCCAGCTCACCGTCGACAGGGTTAAGGGCCACTGAAGCTTTCTTT
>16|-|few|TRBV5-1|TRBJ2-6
CASSISLSSGANVLTF
TGCGCCAGCAGCATATCACTGAGCTCTGGGGCCAACGTCCTGACTTTC
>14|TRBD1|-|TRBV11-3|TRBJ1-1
CASSTRQGSAEAFF
TGTGCCAGCAGCACCCGACAGGGTAGCGCTGAAGCTTTCTTT
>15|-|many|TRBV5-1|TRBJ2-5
CASSTTGSFQETQYF
TGCGCCAGCAGCACTACTGGCTCCTTCCAAGAGACCCAGTACTTC
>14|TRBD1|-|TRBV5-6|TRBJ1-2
CASRRGQGGYGYTF
TGTGCCAGCAGACGGGGACAGGGTGGATATGGCTACACCTTC
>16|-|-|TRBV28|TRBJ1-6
CASRRRGDLEDSPLHF
TGTGCCAGCAGGCGACGGGGAGACCTCGAGGACTCACCCCTCCACTTT
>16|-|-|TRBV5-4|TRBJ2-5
CASGLGGRGPGETQYF
TGTGCCAGCGGCTTGGGGGGCAGGGGACCAGGCGAGACCCAGTACTTC
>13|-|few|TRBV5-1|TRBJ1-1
CASSLVGGIEAFF
TGCGCCAGCAGCTTGGTTGGTGGGATTGAAGCTTTCTTT
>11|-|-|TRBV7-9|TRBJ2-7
CASQGTYEQYF
TGTGCCAGCCAGGGGACCTACGAGCAGTACTTC
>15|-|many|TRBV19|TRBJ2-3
CASSIDARLTDTQYF
TGTGCCAGTAGTATTGATGCCAGGTTGACAGATACGCAGTATTTT
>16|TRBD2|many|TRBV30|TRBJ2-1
CAWSGIAGSVGNEQFF
TGTGCCTGGAGTGGGATAGCGGGAAGTGTGGGAAATGAGCAGTTCTTC
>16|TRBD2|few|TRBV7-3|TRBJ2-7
CASSPRGGTPPTEQYF
TGTGCCAGCAGCCCCCGGGGGGGGACTCCACCCACGGAGCAGTACTTC
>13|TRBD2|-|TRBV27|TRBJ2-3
CASIGLASSTQYF
TGTGCCAGTATCGGACTAGCAAGTTCAACGCAGTATTTT
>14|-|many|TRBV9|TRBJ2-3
CASSASGSTDTQYF
TGTGCCAGCAGCGCCAGCGGGAGCACAGATACGCAGTATTTT
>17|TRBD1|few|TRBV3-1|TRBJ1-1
CASRGITGGKGNTEAFF
TGTGCCAGCAGGGGGATCACAGGGGGCAAGGGGAACACTGAAGCTTTCTTT
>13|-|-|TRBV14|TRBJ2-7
CASSQVEPGEQYF
TGTGCCAGCAGCCAAGTGGAGCCAGGCGAGCAGTACTTC
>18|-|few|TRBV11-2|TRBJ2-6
CASSLNWDTSSGANVLTF
TGTGCCAGCAGCTTAAATTGGGACACCTCCTCTGGGGCCAACGTCCTGACTTTC
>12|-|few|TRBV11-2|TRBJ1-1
CASNHPKGEAFF
TGTGCCAGCAACCATCCGAAGGGTGAAGCTTTCTTT
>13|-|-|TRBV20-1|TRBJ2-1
CSAATARYNEQFF
TGCAGTGCTGCCACGGCCCGCTACAATGAGCAGTTCTTC
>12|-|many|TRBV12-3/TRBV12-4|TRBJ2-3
CASSLGADTQYF
TGTGCCAGCAGTTTGGGAGCAGATACGCAGTATTTT
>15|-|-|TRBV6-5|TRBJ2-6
CASRDGDSGANVLTF
TGTGCCAGCAGGGACGGTGATTCTGGGGCCAACGTCCTGACTTTC
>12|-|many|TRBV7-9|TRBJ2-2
CASSRGTGELFF
TGTGCCAGCAGCCGGGGCACCGGGGAGCTGTTTTTT
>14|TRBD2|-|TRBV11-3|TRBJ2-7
CASSLTSGTHEQYF
TGTGCCAGCAGCTTAACTAGCGGGACCCACGAGCAGTACTTC
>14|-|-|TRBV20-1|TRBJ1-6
CSARGELYNSPLHF
TGCAGTGCTAGAGGAGAGCTCTATAATTCACCCCTCCACTTT
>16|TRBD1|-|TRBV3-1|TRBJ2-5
CASSQDRDRVSETQYF
TGTGCCAGCAGCCAAGACCGGGACAGGGTCTCAGAGACCCAGTACTTC
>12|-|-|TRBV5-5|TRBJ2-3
CASSSPEDTPYF
TGTGCCAGCAGCTCCCCGGAAGATACGCCGTATTTT
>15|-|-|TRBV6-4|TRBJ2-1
CASSESRNSQNEQFF
TGTGCCAGCAGTGAGAGCCGGAACAGCCAGAATGAGCAGTTCTTC
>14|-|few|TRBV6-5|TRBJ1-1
CASSFRRGGTEAFF
TGTGCCAGCAGCTTCCGACGTGGGGGCACTGAAGCTTTCTTT
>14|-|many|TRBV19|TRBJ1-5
CASSIHRVNQPQHF
TGTGCCAGTAGTATACATAGGGTTAATCAGCCCCAGCATTTT
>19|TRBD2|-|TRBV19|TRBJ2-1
CASSMRTPREGRANNEQFF
TGTGCCAGTAGTATGAGGACACCGAGGGAGGGGCGGGCGAACAATGAGCAGTTCTTC
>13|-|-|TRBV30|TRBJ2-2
CARTGGTVGELFF
TGTGCCAGGACCGGGGGCACGGTCGGGGAGCTGTTTTTT
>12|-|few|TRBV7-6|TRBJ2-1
CASSDPRQGQFF
TGTGCCAGCAGCGATCCCCGGCAGGGGCAGTTCTTC
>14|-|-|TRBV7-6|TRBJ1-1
CASSLGPANTEAFF
TGTGCCAGCAGCTTAGGACCCGCGAACACTGAAGCTTTCTTT
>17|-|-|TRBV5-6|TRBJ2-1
CASSPPGSATVIGEQFF
TGTGCCAGCAGCCCCCCCGGGTCCGCGACAGTAATCGGTGAGCAGTTCTTC
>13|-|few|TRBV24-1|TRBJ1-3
CATSGGTGNTIYF
TGTGCCACCAGTGGGGGGACTGGAAACACCATATATTTT
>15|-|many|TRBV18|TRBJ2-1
CASSPGRAVGNEQFF
TGTGCCAGCTCACCCGGCAGGGCTGTGGGAAATGAGCAGTTCTTC
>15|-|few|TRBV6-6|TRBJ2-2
CASSYSNLNTGELFF
TGTGCCAGCAGTTACTCTAACCTTAACACCGGGGAGCTGTTTTTT
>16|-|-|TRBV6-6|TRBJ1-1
CASTLTPGWMNTEAFF
TGTGCCAGCACCCTAACCCCGGGGTGGATGAACACTGAAGCTTTCTTT
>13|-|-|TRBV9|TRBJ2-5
CASSVAPVETQYF
TGTGCCAGCAGCGTAGCCCCCGTGGAGACCCAGTACTTC
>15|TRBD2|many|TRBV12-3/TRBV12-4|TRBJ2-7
CASSSGTSGNYEQYF
TGTGCCAGCAGTTCCGGGACTAGCGGGAACTACGAGCAGTACTTC
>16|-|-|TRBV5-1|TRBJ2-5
CASSLGLTGGQKTQYF
TGCGCCAGCAGCTTGGGTCTGACAGGAGGGCAAAAGACCCAGTACTTC
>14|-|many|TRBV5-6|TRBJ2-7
CASSLPGLGYEQYF
TGTGCCAGCAGTCTACCGGGACTGGGCTACGAGCAGTACTTC